Presented here are 20 T cell receptor beta chains from one specimen sequenced in a study of human T cells and chemical hapten exposure. One entry per CDR3 protein results from TCRdb running MiXCR on the RACE reads. The sample lists roughly 43,000 distinct CDR3 sequences, 3.5% to 4% occurring once. The time point denotes: healthy volunteer bleed at 6 weeks. The authors extracted total RNA from unfractionated whole blood. Sequenced input: whole blood. The receptors derive from a human donor in good health. Some clones in this sample may be carry-over from other donors' samples.

This clonotype was seen more than once but under ten times. This sequence joins TRBV7-9 and TRBJ1-3; 10 nucleotides line up with TRBD1. CDR1 and CDR2 from the germline V gene are SEHNR and FQNEAQ (reference sequence). CDR3 size: 15 residues. With V trimmed by 4 bases and J by 7 bases, 7 bases remained unmatched. The CDR3 loop reads CASSSSLGQGNTIYF. For the CDR3, the DNA is TGTGCCAGCAGCTCCTCCCTGGGACAGGGGAACACCATATATTTT. The complete variable domain, with remaining parts taken from reference TRBV7-9 and TRBJ1-3, reads DTGVSQNPRHKITKRGQNVTFRCDPISEHNRLYWYRQTLGQGPEFLTYFQNEAQLEKSRLLSDRFSAERPKGSFSTLEIQRTEQGDSAMYLCASSSSLGQGNTIYFGEGSWLTVV.

This clonotype showed up many times. As DNA, the CDR3 is TGTGCCAGCAGTTTAACTGGCTATGGCTACACCTTC. This sequence encodes CASSLTGYGYTF. The chain combines TRBV28 with TRBJ1-2; D gene ambiguous. Looked up from germline, CDR1 is MDHEN and CDR2 is SYDVKM. Trimming shortened V by 2 bases and J by 4 bases, and 5 bases separated the two germline ends. This CDR3 is built from 12 residues.

This clonotype came up many times. This rearrangement joins TRBV18 to TRBJ2-5; D ambiguous. V dropped 2 bases and J dropped 3 bases, with 4 bases sitting between them. Germline V gene sequence: CDR1 KGHSH, CDR2 LQKENI. The CDR3 is 12 residues long. The CDR3 DNA reads as TGTGCCAGCTCACCATTTGAAGAGACCCAGTACTTC. This encodes CASSPFEETQYF. The full variable domain, its missing parts supplied by reference TRBV18 and TRBJ2-5, is NAGVMQNPRHLVRRRGQEARLRCSPMKGHSHVYWYRQLPEEGLKFMVYLQKENIIDESGMPKERFSAEFPKEGPSILRIQQVVRGDSAAYFCASSPFEETQYFGPGTRLLVL.

Worth noting for this clonotype: A much bigger clone sits one base away, suggesting this may be a read error. CDR3 nucleotide sequence: TGTGCCAGCAGTCGTGTAAACACTAATGAAATACTGTTTTTT. It specifies CASSRVNTNEILFF. The V gene is TRBV27, the J gene TRBJ1-4, with D uncertain. The CDR3 is made up of 14 amino acids. Germline CDR1 MNHEY, CDR2 SMNVEV (reference sequence).

The DNA of the CDR3 is TGTGCCAGCAGTTTCCTTATGACTAGCGGTGACACCGGGGAGCTGTTTTTT. Protein product: CASSFLMTSGDTGELFF. V and J are TRBV27 and TRBJ2-2, with 9 positions matching TRBD2. The CDR3 consists of 17 residues. Unmatched junction bases numbered 8, after V lost 3 bases and J lost 3 bases. Germline assignment: CDR1 MNHEY and CDR2 SMNVEV (reference sequence).

This clonotype has only a few counts. The chain carries TRBV24-1 and TRBJ2-5; D not certain. CDR1 is KGHDR, CDR2 SFDVKD, per germline. Trimming took 3 bases from V and 4 from J, leaving 14 bases between them. CDR3 length: 15 amino acids. The DNA for the CDR3 is TGTGCCACCAGTGATCGTCGGATCCCTGGAGAGACCCAGTACTTC. This encodes CATSDRRIPGETQYF.

This clonotype was detected ten times or more. This rearrangement joins TRBV24-1 to TRBJ2-5, with D possibly being TRBD2 (7 bases). Looked up from germline, CDR1 is KGHDR and CDR2 is SFDVKD. V lost 5 bases and J lost 2, with 17 bases in between. The CDR3 consists of 16 residues. The CDR3: CATSAGRGGLQETQYF. CDR3 coding DNA: TGTGCCACCAGTGCCGGAAGGGGGGGACTTCAAGAGACCCAGTACTTC.

This clonotype was observed at least ten times. This chain connects TRBV5-1 to TRBJ2-1, with 11 bases that match TRBD2. Losses at the gene ends were 2 bases for V and 0 bases for J; bases not matched to a gene: 7. Per germline, CDR1 SGHRS and CDR2 YFSETQ. The CDR3 covers 18 residues. CDR3 nucleotide sequence: TGCGCCAGCAGCTTAAATATAGCGGGAGGGAGCTCCTACAATGAGCAGTTCTTC. It translates to CASSLNIAGGSSYNEQFF.

This clonotype was counted many times. The chain joins TRBV12-2 to TRBJ1-6. TRBV12-2 is termed a pseudogene. The CDR3 spans 15 residues. DNA for the CDR3: TGTGCAAGTCGCTTAGGCAGCTACTATAATTCACCCCTCCACTTT. Amino acids: CASRLGSYYNSPLHF.

This clonotype was detected many times. The rearrangement joins TRBV28 to TRBJ2-3; tentative D call: TRBD1 (5 bases). CDR3 length equals 14 residues. Deletions cut 2 bases from V and 10 bases from J, with 16 bases between. From germline, CDR1 is MDHEN and CDR2 SYDVKM. The CDR3 region is CASSLTGRVRSQYF. The DNA for the CDR3 is TGTGCCAGCAGTTTAACTGGCAGGGTTCGGTCGCAGTATTTT.

V gene TRBV12-3 or TRBV12-4 combines with J gene TRBJ1-2; 9 bases align to TRBD1. Losses at the gene ends were 4 bases for V and 8 bases for J; bases not matched to a gene: 5. The CDR3 consists of 13 residues. Here the CDR3 DNA reads TGTGCCAGCAGTTACCGACAGGGGGGGGGCTACACCTTC. It encodes CASSYRQGGGYTF.

This clonotype has ten or more counts. The chain employs TRBV4-1 and TRBJ2-7; D ambiguous. Trimming left V 3 bases short and J 2 bases short, with 17 bases between. From germline, CDR1 is MGHRA and CDR2 YSYEKL. There are 16 residues in the CDR3. In DNA, the CDR3 is TGCGCCAGCAGCCATATGAGGCTGAGTTGGGCCTACGAGCAGTACTTC. This gives the protein CASSHMRLSWAYEQYF.

The table lists this clonotype with many counts. This chain connects TRBV28 to TRBJ1-6; 9 positions match TRBD1. V shed 5 bases and J 7 bases; nucleotides not matched to a gene: 15. Germline V gene sequence: CDR1 MDHEN, CDR2 SYDVKM. CDR3 size: 18 residues. CDR3 DNA sequence: TGTGCCAGCAGTCCCTATGGGGGACAGGGCAGCGGAAATTCACCCCTCCACTTT. It specifies CASSPYGGQGSGNSPLHF.

This clonotype was picked up many times. V usage is TRBV5-6 and J usage is TRBJ2-6; D perhaps matches TRBD2 (5 bases). The CDR3 runs 16 residues. Germline lookup yields CDR1 SGHDT and CDR2 YYEEEE. V lost 4 bases to trimming and J lost 1 base, with 12 bases between them. The CDR3 DNA is TGTGCCAGCAGCCCGGGAACTTTTTCTGGGGCCAACGTCCTGACTTTC. Encoded protein: CASSPGTFSGANVLTF.

At least ten counts were recorded for this clonotype. This chain connects TRBV7-9 to TRBJ2-7; tentative D call: TRBD1 (6 bases). This CDR3 contains 14 residues. V was cut by 1 base and J by 5 bases, with 12 bases left in between. Germline loops: CDR1 SEHNR, CDR2 FQNEAQ (reference sequence). Written as DNA, the CDR3 is TGTGCCAGCAGCTTAGTTTCAGGGGCCCACGAGCAGTACTTC. Translating gives CASSLVSGAHEQYF.

There are many counts of this clonotype. The J gene is TRBJ2-7, the V gene TRBV3-1; D ambiguous. V lost 1 base to trimming and J lost 6 bases, with 10 bases between them. The CDR3 has 13 residues. Germline-derived CDR1 and CDR2 are LGHDT and YNNKEL (reference sequence). CDR3 loop: CASSQASPSEQYF. Written as DNA, the CDR3 is TGTGCCAGCAGCCAAGCCTCCCCTAGCGAGCAGTACTTC.

This chain connects TRBV6-5 to TRBJ1-5, with 9 positions matching TRBD1. The CDR3 length is 18 residues. With V trimmed by 5 bases and J by 3 bases, 14 bases remained unmatched. Germline CDR1 MNHEY, CDR2 SVGAGI. This CDR3 reads CASSHPPAGTGTNQPQHF. DNA of the CDR3: TGTGCCAGCAGTCACCCCCCCGCCGGGACAGGGACCAATCAGCCCCAGCATTTT.

This clonotype was detected ten times or more. J is TRBJ2-1 and V is TRBV7-2, with TRBD2 identical over 12 bases. CDR1 and CDR2 (germline): SGHTA, FQGNSA. The CDR3 has 12 amino acids. The V gene end was trimmed by 5 bases and the J gene end by 15 bases; junction bases not matched to a gene: 5. CDR3 DNA: TGTGCCAGCAGCGCCGCTAGCGGGAGGGTGTTCTTC. Its protein product is CASSAASGRVFF.

This clonotype was detected many times. This chain joins TRBV29-1 and TRBJ2-3; 9 positions agree with TRBD2. Germline CDR1 SQVTM, CDR2 ANQGSEA. The V and J ends lost 4 bases and 6 bases, in that order; junction bases with no gene match: 11. The CDR3 is made up of 15 amino acids. This CDR3 is CSVVASGVGLDTQYF. In DNA form, the CDR3 reads TGCAGCGTTGTGGCTAGCGGGGTCGGTTTGGATACGCAGTATTTT.

In this sample, this clonotype turned up many times. The chain carries TRBV11-2 and TRBJ1-1; D is unresolved. The CDR3 is 9 residues long. Between the trimmed V and J ends, which lost 5 bases and 9 bases, there was a span of 4 bases. Germline loops: CDR1 SGHAT, CDR2 FQNNGV. The CDR3 nucleotides are TGTGCCAGCAGCCCACAAGCTTTCTTT. Translating it yields CASSPQAFF. Variable domain in full (rest from reference TRBV11-2 and TRBJ1-1): EAGVAQSPRYKIIEKRQSVAFWCNPISGHATLYWYQQILGQGPKLLIQFQNNGVVDDSQLPKDRFSAERLKGVDSTLKIQPAKLEDSAVYLCASSPQAFFGQGTRLTVV.